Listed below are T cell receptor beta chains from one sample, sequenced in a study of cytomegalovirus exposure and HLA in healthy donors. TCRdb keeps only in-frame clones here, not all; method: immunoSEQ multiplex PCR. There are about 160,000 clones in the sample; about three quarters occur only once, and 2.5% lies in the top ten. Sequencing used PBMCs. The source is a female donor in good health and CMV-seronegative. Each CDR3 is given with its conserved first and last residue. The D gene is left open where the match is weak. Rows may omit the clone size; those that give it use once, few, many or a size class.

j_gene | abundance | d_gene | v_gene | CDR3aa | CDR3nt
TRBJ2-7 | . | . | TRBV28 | CASTQGADEQYF | TGTGCCAGCACCCAGGGTGCCGACGAGCAGTACTTC
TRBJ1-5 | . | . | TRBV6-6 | CASRTTGNVDQPQHF | TGTGCCAGCAGGACGACAGGCAATGTGGATCAGCCCCAGCATTTT
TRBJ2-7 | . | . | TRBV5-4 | CASSFELSYEQYF | TGTGCCAGCAGCTTCGAGCTCTCCTACGAGCAGTACTTC
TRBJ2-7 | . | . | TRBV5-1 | CASSLALQGGTREQYF | TGCGCCAGCAGCTTGGCCCTGCAGGGAGGTACACGCGAGCAGTACTTC
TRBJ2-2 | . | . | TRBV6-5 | CASSPDRSGELFF | TGTGCCAGCAGTCCGGACAGATCCGGGGAGCTGTTTTTT
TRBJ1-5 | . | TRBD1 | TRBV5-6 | CASSLENRGPQYSNQPQHF | TGTGCCAGCAGCTTGGAAAACAGGGGGCCACAGTATAGCAATCAGCCCCAGCATTTT
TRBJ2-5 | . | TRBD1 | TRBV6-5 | CASSSGTGKETQYF | TGTGCCAGCAGTTCCGGGACAGGGAAGGAGACCCAGTACTTC
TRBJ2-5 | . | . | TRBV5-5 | CASSLAHPRQYF | TGTGCCAGCAGCTTGGCCCACCCGCGGCAGTACTTC
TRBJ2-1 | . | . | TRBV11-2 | CASSLDMTASYNEQFF | TGTGCCAGCAGCTTAGATATGACAGCTTCCTACAATGAGCAGTTCTTC
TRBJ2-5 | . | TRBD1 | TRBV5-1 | CASSSRTGGPETQYF | TGCGCCAGCAGCTCAAGGACAGGGGGCCCAGAGACCCAGTACTTC
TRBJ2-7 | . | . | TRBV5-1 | CASSRLEGAHEQYF | TGCGCCAGCAGCCGGTTGGAGGGGGCCCACGAGCAGTACTTC
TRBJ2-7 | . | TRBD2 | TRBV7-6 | CATAPSGGSIHEQYF | TGTGCCACCGCTCCGTCTGGCGGGAGTATCCACGAGCAGTACTTC
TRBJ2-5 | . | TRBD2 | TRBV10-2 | CASGGGRGQETQYF | TGCGCCAGCGGGGGGGGGAGAGGACAAGAGACCCAGTACTTC
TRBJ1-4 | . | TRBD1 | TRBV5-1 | CASSLGTGANEKLFF | TGCGCCAGCAGCTTAGGGACAGGGGCCAATGAAAAACTGTTTTTT
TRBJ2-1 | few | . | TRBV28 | CASSPPPRGDEQFF | TGTGCCAGCAGTCCCCCCCCCAGGGGGGATGAGCAGTTCTTC
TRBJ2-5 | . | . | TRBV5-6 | CASSLQGLLGETQYF | TGTGCCAGCAGCTTGCAGGGTCTCCTGGGCGAGACCCAGTACTTC
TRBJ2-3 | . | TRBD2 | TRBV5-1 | CASSFSSGGLTDTQYF | TGCGCCAGCAGCTTTTCTAGCGGGGGACTCACAGATACGCAGTATTTT
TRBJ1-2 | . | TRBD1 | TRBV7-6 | CASSPTGAQGARGYGYTF | TGTGCCAGCAGCCCCACAGGGGCACAGGGGGCGCGGGGCTATGGCTACACCTTC
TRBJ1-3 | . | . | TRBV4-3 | CASSQEQPPGNTIYF | TGCGCCAGCAGCCAAGAACAGCCGCCCGGAAACACCATATATTTT
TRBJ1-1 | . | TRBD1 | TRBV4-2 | CASSKEGRGLTEAFF | TGTGCCAGCAGCAAAGAAGGCAGGGGGCTCACTGAAGCTTTCTTT
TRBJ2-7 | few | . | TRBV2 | CASSPTRGIHEQYF | TGTGCCAGCAGCCCGACTAGGGGTATCCACGAGCAGTACTTC
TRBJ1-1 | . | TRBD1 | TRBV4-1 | CASSRTSGDRGRNTEAFF | TGCGCCAGCAGCCGTACGTCCGGGGACAGGGGGCGGAACACTGAAGCTTTCTTT
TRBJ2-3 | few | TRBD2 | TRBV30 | CAWCSGGGRTDTQYF | TGTGCCTGGTGCAGCGGGGGGGGGCGGACAGATACGCAGTATTTT
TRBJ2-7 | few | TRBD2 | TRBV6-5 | CASSLGGVGHEQYF | TGTGCCAGCAGCCTCGGGGGGGTGGGCCACGAGCAGTACTTC
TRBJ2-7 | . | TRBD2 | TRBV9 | CASSDGAGTSGSYEQYF | TGTGCCAGCAGCGATGGGGCCGGGACTAGCGGCTCCTACGAGCAGTACTTC
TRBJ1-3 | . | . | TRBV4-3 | CASSHPTAGNTIYF | TGCGCCAGCAGCCACCCGACAGCCGGAAACACCATATATTTT
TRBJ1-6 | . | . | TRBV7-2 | CASSRTANSPLHF | TGTGCCAGCAGCCGGACAGCCAATTCACCCCTCCACTTT
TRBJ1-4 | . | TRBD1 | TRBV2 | CASRAGTGWEKLFF | TGTGCCAGCAGGGCAGGGACAGGGTGGGAAAAACTGTTTTTT
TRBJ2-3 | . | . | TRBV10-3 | CAIRGSGGEADTQYF | TGTGCCATCAGGGGGAGCGGAGGAGAGGCAGATACGCAGTATTTT
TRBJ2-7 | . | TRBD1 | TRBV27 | CASSSWTGTGGFEQYF | TGTGCCAGCAGTTCCTGGACCGGGACAGGGGGCTTCGAGCAGTACTTC
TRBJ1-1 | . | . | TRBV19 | CASIPQGNTEAFF | TGTGCCAGTATCCCCCAGGGGAACACTGAAGCTTTCTTT
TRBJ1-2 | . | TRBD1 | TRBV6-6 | CASSSWGDRGNGYTF | TGTGCCAGCAGTTCCTGGGGGGACAGGGGGAATGGCTACACCTTC
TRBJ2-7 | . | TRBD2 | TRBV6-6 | CAGGASGDEQYF | TGTGCCGGGGGAGCCAGCGGGGACGAGCAGTACTTC
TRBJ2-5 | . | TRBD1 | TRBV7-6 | CASSPRDRGQETQYF | TGTGCCAGCAGTCCTCGGGACAGGGGGCAAGAGACCCAGTACTTC